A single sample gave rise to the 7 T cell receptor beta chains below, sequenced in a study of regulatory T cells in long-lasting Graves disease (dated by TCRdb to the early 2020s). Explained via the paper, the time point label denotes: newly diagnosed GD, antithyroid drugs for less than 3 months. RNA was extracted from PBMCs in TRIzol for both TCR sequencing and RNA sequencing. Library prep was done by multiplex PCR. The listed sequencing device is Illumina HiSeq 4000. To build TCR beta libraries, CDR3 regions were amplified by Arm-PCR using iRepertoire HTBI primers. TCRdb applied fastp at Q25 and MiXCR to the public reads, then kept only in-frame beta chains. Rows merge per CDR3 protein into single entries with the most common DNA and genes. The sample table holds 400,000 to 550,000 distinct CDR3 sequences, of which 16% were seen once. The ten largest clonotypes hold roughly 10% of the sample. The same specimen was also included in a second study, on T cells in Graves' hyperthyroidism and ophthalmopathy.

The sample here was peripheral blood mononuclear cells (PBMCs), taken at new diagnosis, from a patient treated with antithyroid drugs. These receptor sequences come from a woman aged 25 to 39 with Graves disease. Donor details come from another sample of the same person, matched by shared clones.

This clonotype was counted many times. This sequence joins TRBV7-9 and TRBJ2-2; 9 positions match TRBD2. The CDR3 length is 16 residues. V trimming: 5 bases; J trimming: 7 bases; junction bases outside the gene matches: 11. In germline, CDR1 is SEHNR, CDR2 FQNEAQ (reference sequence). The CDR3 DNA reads TGTGCCAGCAGCCGAGGACTAGCGCCGAGGGACGGGGAGCTGTTTTTT. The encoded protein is CASSRGLAPRDGELFF.

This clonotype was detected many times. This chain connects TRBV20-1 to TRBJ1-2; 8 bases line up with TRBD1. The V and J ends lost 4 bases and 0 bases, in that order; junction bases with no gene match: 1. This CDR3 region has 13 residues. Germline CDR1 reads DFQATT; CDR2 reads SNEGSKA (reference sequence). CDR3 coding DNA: TGCAGTGCTATGGACAGGGCTAACTATGGCTACACCTTC. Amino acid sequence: CSAMDRANYGYTF.

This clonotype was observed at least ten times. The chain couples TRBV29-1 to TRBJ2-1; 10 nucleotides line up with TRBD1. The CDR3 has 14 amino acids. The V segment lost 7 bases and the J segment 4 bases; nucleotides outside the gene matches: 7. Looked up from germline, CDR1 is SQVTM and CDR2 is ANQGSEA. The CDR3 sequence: CSAVRDRGYNEQFF. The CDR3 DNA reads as TGCAGCGCCGTCCGGGACAGGGGTTACAATGAGCAGTTCTTC.

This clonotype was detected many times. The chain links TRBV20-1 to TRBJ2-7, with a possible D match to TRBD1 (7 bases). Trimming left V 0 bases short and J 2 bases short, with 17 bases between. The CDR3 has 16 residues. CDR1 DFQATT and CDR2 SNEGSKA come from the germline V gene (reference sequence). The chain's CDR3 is CSARDALRGRPYEQYF. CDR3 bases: TGCAGTGCTAGAGATGCACTCAGGGGGAGGCCCTACGAGCAGTACTTC.

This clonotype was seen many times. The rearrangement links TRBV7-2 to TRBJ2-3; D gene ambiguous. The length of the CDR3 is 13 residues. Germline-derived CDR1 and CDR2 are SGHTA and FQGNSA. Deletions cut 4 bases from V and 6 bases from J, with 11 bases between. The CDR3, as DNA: TGTGCCAGCAGCTCGAAGGTTGGGGATACGCAGTATTTT. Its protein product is CASSSKVGDTQYF.

The CDR3 spells CAWSEQHLAYNEQFF. The CDR3 bases are TGTGCCTGGAGTGAGCAACATCTGGCCTACAATGAGCAGTTCTTC. V and J are TRBV30 and TRBJ2-1; no clear D gene. This CDR3 region has 15 residues. Germline CDR1 GTSNPN, CDR2 SVGIG (reference sequence). The ends were cut back, 1 base at V and 2 bases at J, with 12 bases in the middle.

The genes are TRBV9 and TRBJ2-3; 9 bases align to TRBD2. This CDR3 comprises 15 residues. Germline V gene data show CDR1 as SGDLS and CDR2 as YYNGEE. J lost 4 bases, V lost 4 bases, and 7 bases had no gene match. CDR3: CASSRSGSLADTQYF. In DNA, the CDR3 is TGTGCCAGCAGCCGTAGCGGGAGCTTAGCAGATACGCAGTATTTT.